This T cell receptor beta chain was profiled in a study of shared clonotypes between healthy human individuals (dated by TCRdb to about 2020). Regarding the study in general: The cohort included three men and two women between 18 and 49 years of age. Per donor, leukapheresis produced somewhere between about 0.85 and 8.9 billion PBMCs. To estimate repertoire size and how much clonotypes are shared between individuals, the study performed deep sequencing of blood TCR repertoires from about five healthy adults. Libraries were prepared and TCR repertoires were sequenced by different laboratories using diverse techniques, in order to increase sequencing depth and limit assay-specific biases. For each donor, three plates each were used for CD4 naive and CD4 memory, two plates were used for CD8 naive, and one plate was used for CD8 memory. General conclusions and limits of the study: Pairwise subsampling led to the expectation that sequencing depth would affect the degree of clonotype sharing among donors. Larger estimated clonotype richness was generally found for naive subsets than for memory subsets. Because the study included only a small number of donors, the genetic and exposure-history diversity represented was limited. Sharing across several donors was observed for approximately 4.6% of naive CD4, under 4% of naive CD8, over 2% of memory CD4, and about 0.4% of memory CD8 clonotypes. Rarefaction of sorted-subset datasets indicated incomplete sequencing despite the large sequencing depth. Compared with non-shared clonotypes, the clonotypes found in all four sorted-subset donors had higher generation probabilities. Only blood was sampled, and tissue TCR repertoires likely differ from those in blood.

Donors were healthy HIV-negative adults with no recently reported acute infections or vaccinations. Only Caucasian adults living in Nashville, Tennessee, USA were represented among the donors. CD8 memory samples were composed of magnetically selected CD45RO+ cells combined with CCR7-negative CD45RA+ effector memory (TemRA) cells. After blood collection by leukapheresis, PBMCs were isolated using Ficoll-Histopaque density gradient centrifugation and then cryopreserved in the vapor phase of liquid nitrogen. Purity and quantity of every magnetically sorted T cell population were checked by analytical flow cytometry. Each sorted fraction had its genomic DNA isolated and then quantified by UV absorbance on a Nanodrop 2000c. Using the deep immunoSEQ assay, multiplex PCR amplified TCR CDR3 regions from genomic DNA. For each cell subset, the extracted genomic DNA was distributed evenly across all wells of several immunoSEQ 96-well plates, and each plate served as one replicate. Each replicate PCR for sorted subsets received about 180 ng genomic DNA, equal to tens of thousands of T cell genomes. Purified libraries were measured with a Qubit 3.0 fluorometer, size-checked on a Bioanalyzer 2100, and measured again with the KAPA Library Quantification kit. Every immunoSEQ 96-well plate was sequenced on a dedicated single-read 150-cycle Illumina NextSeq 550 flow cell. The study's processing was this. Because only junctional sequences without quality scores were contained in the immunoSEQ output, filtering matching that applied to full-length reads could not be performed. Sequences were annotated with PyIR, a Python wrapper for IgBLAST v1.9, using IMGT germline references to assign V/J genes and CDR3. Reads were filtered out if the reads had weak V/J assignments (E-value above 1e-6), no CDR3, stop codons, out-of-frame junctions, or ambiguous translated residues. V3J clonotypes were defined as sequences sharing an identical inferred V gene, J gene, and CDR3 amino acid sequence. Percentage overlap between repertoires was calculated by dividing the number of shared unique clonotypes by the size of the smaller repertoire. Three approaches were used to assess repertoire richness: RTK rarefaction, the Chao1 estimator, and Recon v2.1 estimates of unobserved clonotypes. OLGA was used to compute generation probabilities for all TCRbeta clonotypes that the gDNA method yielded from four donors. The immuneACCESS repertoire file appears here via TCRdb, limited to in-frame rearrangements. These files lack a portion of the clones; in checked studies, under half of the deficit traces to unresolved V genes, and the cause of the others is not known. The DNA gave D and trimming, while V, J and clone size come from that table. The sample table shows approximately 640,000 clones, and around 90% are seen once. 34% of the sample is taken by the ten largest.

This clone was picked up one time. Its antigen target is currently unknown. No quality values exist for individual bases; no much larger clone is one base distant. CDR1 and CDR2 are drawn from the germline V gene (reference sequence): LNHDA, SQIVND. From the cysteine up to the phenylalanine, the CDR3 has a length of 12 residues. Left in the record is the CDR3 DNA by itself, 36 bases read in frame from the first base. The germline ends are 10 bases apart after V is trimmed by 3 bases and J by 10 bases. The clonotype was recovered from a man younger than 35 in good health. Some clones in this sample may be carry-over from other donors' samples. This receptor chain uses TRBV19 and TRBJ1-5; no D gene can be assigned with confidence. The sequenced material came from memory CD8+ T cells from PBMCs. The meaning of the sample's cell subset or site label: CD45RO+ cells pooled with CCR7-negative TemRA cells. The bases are TGTGCCAGTAGTATGTTATTGGAACCCCAGCATTTT. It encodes CASSMLLEPQHF. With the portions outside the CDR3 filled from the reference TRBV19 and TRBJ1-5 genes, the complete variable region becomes DGGITQSPKYLFRKEGQNVTLSCEQNLNHDAMYWYRQDPGQGLRLIYYSQIVNDFQKGDIAEGYSVSREKKESFPLTVTSAQKNPTAFYLCASSMLLEPQHFGDGTRLSIL.